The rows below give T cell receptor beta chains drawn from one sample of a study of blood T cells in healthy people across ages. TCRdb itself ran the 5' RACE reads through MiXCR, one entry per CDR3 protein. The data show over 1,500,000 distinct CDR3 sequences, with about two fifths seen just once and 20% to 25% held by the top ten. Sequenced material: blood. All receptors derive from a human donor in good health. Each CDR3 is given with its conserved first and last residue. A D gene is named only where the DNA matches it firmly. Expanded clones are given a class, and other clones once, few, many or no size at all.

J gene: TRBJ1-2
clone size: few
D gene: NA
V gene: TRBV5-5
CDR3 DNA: TGTGCCAGCAGTTCAGGGGTTAATAGTGGCTACACCTTC
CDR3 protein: CASSSGVNSGYTF

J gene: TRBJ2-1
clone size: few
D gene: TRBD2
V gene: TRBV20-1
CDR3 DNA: TGCAGTGCATTAGCGGGGGGCTCCTACAATGAGCAGTTCTTC
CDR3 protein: CSALAGGSYNEQFF

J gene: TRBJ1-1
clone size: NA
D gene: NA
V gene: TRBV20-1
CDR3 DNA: TGCAGTGCTAGCGTGAGGGAGCAAGCTTTCTTT
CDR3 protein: CSASVREQAFF

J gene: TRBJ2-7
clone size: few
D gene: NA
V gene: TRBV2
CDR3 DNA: TGTGCCAGCCGGCCCAGCAATTCCTTCCACGAGCAGTACTTC
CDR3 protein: CASRPSNSFHEQYF

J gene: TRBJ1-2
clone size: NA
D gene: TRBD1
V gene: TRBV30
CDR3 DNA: TGTGCCTGGAGTGTACCTAGGACAGGGGCTGTTGACTATGGCTACACCTTC
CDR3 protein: CAWSVPRTGAVDYGYTF

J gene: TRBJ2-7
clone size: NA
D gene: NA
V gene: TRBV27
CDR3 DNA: TGTGCCAACAGCTGGACTGGAGCCGGGGTGTACAATGAGCAGTACTTC
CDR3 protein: CANSWTGAGVYNEQYF

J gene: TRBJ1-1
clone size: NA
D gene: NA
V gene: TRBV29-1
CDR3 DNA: TGCAGCGCTGGTTCTAGCGGGGAAGCTTTCTTT
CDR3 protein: CSAGSSGEAFF

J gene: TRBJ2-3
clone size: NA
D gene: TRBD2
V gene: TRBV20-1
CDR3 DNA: TGCAGTGCTTGCCTGACTAGCGGGGGGGCATGTACGCAGTATTTT
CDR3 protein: CSACLTSGGACTQYF

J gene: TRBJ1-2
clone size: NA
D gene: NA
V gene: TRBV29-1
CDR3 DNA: TGCCAAGCTAGATCAAATGATGGCTACACCTTC
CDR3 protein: CQARSNDGYTF

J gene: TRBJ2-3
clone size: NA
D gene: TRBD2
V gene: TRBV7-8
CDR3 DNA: TGTGCCAGCAGGTCCGGGACTAGTTTTTCCCCAGATACGCAGTATTTT
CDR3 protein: CASRSGTSFSPDTQYF

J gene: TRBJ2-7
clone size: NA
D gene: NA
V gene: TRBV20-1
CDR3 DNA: TGCAGTGCTAGAGAAGGTCGGGGGCTCATCTACGAGCAGTACTTC
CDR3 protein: CSAREGRGLIYEQYF

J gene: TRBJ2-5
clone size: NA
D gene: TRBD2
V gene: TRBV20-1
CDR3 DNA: TGCAGTGCTAGTACAGAACCAGGACTAGCGGGGGGGTCCCAAGAGACCCAGTACTTC
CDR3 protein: CSASTEPGLAGGSQETQYF

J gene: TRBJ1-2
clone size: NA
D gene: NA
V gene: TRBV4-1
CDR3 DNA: TGCGCCAGCAGCCAACCTCGGGGCCAAACGCGCACCTTC
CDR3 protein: CASSQPRGQTRTF

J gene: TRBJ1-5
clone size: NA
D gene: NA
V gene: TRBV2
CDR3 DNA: TGTGCCAGCAGTCGAACCCTGAACAATCAGCCCCAGCATTTT
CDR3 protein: CASSRTLNNQPQHF

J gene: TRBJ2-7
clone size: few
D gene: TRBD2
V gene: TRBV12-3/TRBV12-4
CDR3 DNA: TGTGCCAGCAGCTCCCCGGAGTGGCGGAAGCGGGGGGGCTTCGACGAGCAGTACTTC
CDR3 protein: CASSSPEWRKRGGFDEQYF

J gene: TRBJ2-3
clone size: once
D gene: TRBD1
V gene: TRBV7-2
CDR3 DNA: TGTGCCAGGCGGACAGGGGGAACAGATACGCAGTATTTT
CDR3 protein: CARRTGGTDTQYF

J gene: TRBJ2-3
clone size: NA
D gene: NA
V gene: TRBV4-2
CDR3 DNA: TGTGCCAGCAGCCAAGATCGAGCCAGCAGTACGCAGTATTTT
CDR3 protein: CASSQDRASSTQYF

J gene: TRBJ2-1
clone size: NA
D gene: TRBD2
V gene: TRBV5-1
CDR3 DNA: TGTGCCAGCGCTCTTATACGGGGGGGCCTTAATGAGCAGTTCTTC
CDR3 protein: CASALIRGGLNEQFF

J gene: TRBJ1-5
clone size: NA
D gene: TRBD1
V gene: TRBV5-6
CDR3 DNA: TGTGCCAGCAGTGCCGGGACAGGGGGTCAGCCCCAGCATTTT
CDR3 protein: CASSAGTGGQPQHF

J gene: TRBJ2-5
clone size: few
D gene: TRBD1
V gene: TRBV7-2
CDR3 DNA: TGTGCCAGCAGTTCCGGGACAGACCTTCAAGAGACCCAGTACTTC
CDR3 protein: CASSSGTDLQETQYF

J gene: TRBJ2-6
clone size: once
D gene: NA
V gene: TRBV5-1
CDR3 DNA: TGCGCCAGCAGCTTGGCGGAGGGACAGATGGGCTCTGGGGCCAACGTCCTGACTTTC
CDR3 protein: CASSLAEGQMGSGANVLTF

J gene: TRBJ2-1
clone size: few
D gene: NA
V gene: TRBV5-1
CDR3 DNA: TGCGCCAGCAGCCTCTTCAGGGGAGATGAGCAGTTCTTC
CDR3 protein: CASSLFRGDEQFF

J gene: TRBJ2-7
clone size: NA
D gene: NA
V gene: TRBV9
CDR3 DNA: TGTGCCAGCAGCGTAGGTGAGCCCAGTTACTACGAGCAGTACTTC
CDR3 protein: CASSVGEPSYYEQYF

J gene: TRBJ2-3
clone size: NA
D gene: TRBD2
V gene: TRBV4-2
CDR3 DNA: TGTGCCAGCAGCTCCGGGACTAGCGGGGCAGATACGCAGTATTTT
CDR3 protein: CASSSGTSGADTQYF

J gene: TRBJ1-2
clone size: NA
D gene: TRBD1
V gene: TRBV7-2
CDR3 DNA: TGTGCCAGCAGCCCTAGGACAGGATTAGAATTTAACTATGGCTACACCTTC
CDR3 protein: CASSPRTGLEFNYGYTF

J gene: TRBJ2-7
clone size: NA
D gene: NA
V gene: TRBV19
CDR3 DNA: TGTGCCAGTAGTATTTCAGGGAGTAGCTCCTACGAGCAGTACTTC
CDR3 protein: CASSISGSSSYEQYF

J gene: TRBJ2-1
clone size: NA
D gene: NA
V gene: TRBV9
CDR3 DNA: TGTGCCAGCAGCGTAGCGGAGGGCTCCTACAATGAGCAGTTCTTC
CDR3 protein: CASSVAEGSYNEQFF

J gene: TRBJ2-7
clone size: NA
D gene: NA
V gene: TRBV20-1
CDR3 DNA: TGCAGGGCTATAAGGGTCTACGAGCAGTACTTC
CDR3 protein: CRAIRVYEQYF

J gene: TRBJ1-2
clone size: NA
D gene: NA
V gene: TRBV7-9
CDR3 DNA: TGTGCCAGCAGCTTACTACAGGCTAACTATGGCTACACCTTC
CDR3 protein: CASSLLQANYGYTF

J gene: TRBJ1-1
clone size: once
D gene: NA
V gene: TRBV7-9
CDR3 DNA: TGCGCCAGCAGCTGGGCGACAGGGAACACTGAAGCTTTCTTT
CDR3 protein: CASSWATGNTEAFF

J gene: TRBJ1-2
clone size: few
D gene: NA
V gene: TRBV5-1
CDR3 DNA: TGCGCCAGCAGCTTGACCCGGGGCCCAGACTATGGCTACACCTTC
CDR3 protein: CASSLTRGPDYGYTF

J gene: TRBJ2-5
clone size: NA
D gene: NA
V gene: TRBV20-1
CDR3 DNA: TGCAGTGCTACGGGGTGGGCAGCAGAAGAGACCCAGTACTTC
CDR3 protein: CSATGWAAEETQYF

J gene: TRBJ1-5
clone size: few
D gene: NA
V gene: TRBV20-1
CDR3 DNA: TGCAGTGCTATCAGACCGGACAGCAATCAGCCCCAGCATTTT
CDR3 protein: CSAIRPDSNQPQHF

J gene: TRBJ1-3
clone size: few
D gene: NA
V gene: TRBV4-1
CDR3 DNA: TGCGCCAGCAGCCCGTCCGTAGGCTCTGGAAACACCATATATTTT
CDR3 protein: CASSPSVGSGNTIYF

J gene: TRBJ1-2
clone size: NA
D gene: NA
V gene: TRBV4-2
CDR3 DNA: TGTGCCAGCAGCCACCCACAGGCCTTGGAGGGCTACACCTTC
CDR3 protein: CASSHPQALEGYTF

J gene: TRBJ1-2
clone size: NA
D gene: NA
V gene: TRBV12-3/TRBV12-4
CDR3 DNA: TGTGCCAGCAGAGGGACCGGGGCCCAATATGGCTACACCTTC
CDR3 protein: CASRGTGAQYGYTF

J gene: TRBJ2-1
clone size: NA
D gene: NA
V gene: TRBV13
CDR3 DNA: TGTGCCAGCAGCTCCCTCGCCAGCGGGTTGTACAATGAGCAGTTCTTC
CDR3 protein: CASSSLASGLYNEQFF

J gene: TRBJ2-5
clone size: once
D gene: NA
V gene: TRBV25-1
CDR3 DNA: TGTGCCAGCAGTGAACCCTGGGGCCGAGAGACCCAGTACTTC
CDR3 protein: CASSEPWGRETQYF

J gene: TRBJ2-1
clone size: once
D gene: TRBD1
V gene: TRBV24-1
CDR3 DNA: TGTGCCACCAGCAAACAGGGCAGGGGGTTGAATGAGCAGTTCTTC
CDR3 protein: CATSKQGRGLNEQFF

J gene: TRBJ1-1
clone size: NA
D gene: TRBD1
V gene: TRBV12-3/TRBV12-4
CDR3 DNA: TGTGCCAGCAGTAGGGGAGGGACAGGTCTGAGGGGCACTGAAGCTTTCTTT
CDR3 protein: CASSRGGTGLRGTEAFF

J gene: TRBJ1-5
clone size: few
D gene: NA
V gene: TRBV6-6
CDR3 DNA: TGTGCCACGTTAAGACAAGGAGATCAGCCCCAGCATTTT
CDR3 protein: CATLRQGDQPQHF

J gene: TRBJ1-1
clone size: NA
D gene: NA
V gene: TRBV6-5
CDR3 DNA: TGTGCCACGGGTTGGGTCGGAAACACTGAAGCTTTCTTT
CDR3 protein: CATGWVGNTEAFF

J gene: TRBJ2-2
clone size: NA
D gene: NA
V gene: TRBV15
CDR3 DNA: TGTGCCACCAGCAGCCCCTTGAACACCGGGGAGCTGTTTTTT
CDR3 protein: CATSSPLNTGELFF

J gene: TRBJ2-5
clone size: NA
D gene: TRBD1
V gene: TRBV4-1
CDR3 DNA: TGCGCCAGCAGCCTGACGTCAGGGACAGCAGAGACCCAGTACTTC
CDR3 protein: CASSLTSGTAETQYF

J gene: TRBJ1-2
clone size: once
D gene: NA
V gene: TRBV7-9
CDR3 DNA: TGTGCCAGCAGCGCAGGATCCGGGTATGGCTGCACCTTC
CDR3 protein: CASSAGSGYGCTF

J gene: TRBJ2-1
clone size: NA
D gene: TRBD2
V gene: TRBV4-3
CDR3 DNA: TGTGCCAGCAGCCAAGTTCTGGCGGGGGGGAGGGAGCAGTTCTTC
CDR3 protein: CASSQVLAGGREQFF

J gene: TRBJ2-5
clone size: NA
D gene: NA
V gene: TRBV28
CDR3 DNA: TGTGCCAGCAGAGGGAACGGGCCCGTTGGGTACTTC
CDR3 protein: CASRGNGPVGYF

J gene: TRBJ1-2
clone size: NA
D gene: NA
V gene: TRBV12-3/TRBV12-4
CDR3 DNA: TGTGCCAGCAGCCGAACCCTGGACAGCTTGAACTATGGCTACACCTTC
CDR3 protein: CASSRTLDSLNYGYTF

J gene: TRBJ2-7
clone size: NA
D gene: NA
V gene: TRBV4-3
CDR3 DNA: TGCGCCAGCAGCGGGTGGGACGGCGAGGGGACCTACGAGCAGTACTTC
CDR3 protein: CASSGWDGEGTYEQYF

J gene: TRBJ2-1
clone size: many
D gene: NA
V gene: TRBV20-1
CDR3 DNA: TGCAGTGCTAGACCCAAGCGGAGCTCCTACAATGAGCAGTTCTTC
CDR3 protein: CSARPKRSSYNEQFF

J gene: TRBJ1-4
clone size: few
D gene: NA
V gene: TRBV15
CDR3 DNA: TGTGCCACCAGCAGAGATCGTACAGGGCAAGGTGAAAAACTGTTTTTT
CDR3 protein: CATSRDRTGQGEKLFF

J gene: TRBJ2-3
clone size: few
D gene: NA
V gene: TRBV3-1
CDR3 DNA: TGTGCCAGCAGCCCCACATCAGGGGATACGCAGTATTTT
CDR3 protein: CASSPTSGDTQYF

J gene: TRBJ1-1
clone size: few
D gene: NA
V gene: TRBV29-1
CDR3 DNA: TGCAGCGTTGAAAGACGACAGAAGAACACTGAAGCTTTCTTT
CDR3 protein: CSVERRQKNTEAFF

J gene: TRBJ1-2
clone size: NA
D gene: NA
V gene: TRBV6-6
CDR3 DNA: TGTGCCAGCAGTTACTCTGACAGATTTAACTATGGCTACACCTTC
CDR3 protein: CASSYSDRFNYGYTF